This T cell receptor beta chain originates from a study of blood T cells in healthy people across ages. The use of a sample-barcoded 5' primer and a J-beta primer mix characterized a second PCR of about 7 to 12 cycles. Sequencing yielded, for each sample, at least 2.5 million paired-end reads carrying CDR3. TCRdb itself ran the 5' RACE reads through MiXCR, one entry per CDR3 protein. Of some 1.4 million distinct CDR3 sequences in the sample, roughly 40% were seen once. The sequencing input was blood. This TCR came from a woman between 18 and 30 years old in good health.

The CDR3 DNA reads as TGTGCCAGCAGTGAAACAGGGGCGACCGGGGAGCTGTTTTTT. As protein: CASSETGATGELFF. The genes are TRBV25-1 and TRBJ2-2; 7 bases agree with TRBD1. The CDR3 is 14 residues long. CDR1 is MGHDK, CDR2 SYGVNS, per germline. The trim removed 2 bases at V and 5 bases at J, leaving 2 bases unmatched.